This TCR beta chain was captured in a study of CD8 T cells in ankylosing spondylitis. This CDR3 contains 15 residues. The V gene's germline CDR1 is LGHNA and CDR2 YNFKEQ. Trimming cost V 4 bases and J 3 bases; bases outside gene matches: 5. Findings of the study overall: Within matched ankylosing spondylitis synovial fluid, disease-linked clones were reportedly significantly enriched. Apparently characteristic of ankylosing spondylitis blood was a TCR beta motif (roughly eight highly homologous variants).

Quantitative 5'-RACE with molecular barcodes was used to make the TCR beta libraries. TCRdb used MiXCR to reprocess the 5' RACE reads, holding one entry per CDR3 protein. Of about 440,000 distinct CDR3 sequences listed, over 15% are singletons. In the case of this clonotype: Its matching antigen is unknown.

What was sequenced was blood, either unsorted or a sorted T cell fraction (not recorded which). The sequence derives from a male donor with ankylosing spondylitis. V and J are TRBV4-2 and TRBJ2-3; 9 bases agree with TRBD2. In DNA, the CDR3 is TGTGCCAGCAGCCCGGGACTAGCAAGGACAGATACGCAGTATTTT. Translated, it gives CASSPGLARTDTQYF.